The clone carrying this TCR beta chain was picked up a small number of times. This sample was taken from a study of T-cell memory formation after mild COVID-19. MiXCR, applied by TCRdb to the 5' RACE reads, yields one record per CDR3 protein. This table holds around 90,000 distinct CDR3 sequences, about 15% found once. This receptor was obtained from a man aged 18 to 35 who had mild COVID-19 (a few samples of this study predate the infection). Cell type and time point are not known. The sample comprised PBMCs or a T cell subset sorted from them (not recorded which).

For the CDR3, the DNA is TGTGCCAGCAGTTTACTGGGACTAGCGGGGTACACAGATACGCAGTATTTT. Translating gives CASSLLGLAGYTDTQYF. J is TRBJ2-3 and V is TRBV27; 13 nucleotides align to TRBD2. This CDR3 region has 17 residues. The ends lost 2 bases at V and 2 bases at J; junction bases unmatched: 4. Germline assignment: CDR1 MNHEY and CDR2 SMNVEV (reference sequence).